Listed below are T cell receptor beta chains from one sample, sequenced in a study of blood T cell repertoires in COVID-19. TCRdb keeps only in-frame clones here, not all; method: immunoSEQ multiplex PCR. This table holds roughly 330,000 clones, over 75% found once. Material: PBMCs or T cells enriched from blood (not recorded which). The receptors originated from a woman aged 25 to 45 who had recovered from COVID-19. Each CDR3 is given with its conserved first and last residue. Each record gives: V gene, CDR3 length, J gene, clone size, D gene, CDR3 protein, CDR3 DNA. The D gene is left open where the match is weak. The listing skips clone size in some rows; elsewhere it reads once, few, many or a size class.

>TRBV6-1|14|TRBJ2-6|-|-
CASSDGSGANVLTF
TGTGCCAGCAGTGACGGGTCTGGGGCCAACGTCCTGACTTTC
>TRBV3-1/TRBV3-2|15|TRBJ1-3|-|TRBD1
CASSFGTGTGNTIYF
TGTGCCAGCAGCTTTGGGACAGGGACTGGAAACACCATATATTTT
>TRBV3-1/TRBV3-2|15|TRBJ2-3|-|-
CASSHDRASTDTQYF
TGTGCCAGCAGCCATGACAGAGCTAGCACAGATACGCAGTATTTT
>TRBV18|17|TRBJ2-5|-|TRBD1
CASSPKVWTGELETQYF
TGTGCCAGCTCACCAAAAGTTTGGACAGGGGAATTGGAGACCCAGTACTTC
>TRBV5-6|12|TRBJ1-1|-|-
CASSWGDTEAFF
TGTGCCAGCAGCTGGGGGGATACTGAAGCTTTCTTT
>TRBV5-1|14|TRBJ2-2|-|-
CASSQQEGTGELFF
TGCGCCAGCAGCCAACAGGAAGGCACCGGGGAGCTGTTTTTT
>TRBV5-1|15|TRBJ2-1|-|-
CASSLGTSSYNEQFF
TGCGCCAGCAGCCTGGGAACGAGTTCCTACAATGAGCAGTTCTTC
>TRBV7-2|15|TRBJ2-7|-|TRBD1
CASSRGQGTSYEQYF
TGTGCCAGCAGCCGGGGACAGGGTACGTCCTACGAGCAGTACTTC
>TRBV20-1|11|TRBJ1-3|-|-
CSAPAGNTIYF
TGCAGTGCCCCGGCTGGAAACACCATATATTTT
>TRBV19|15|TRBJ2-1|once|TRBD1
CASSFLGTGNNEQFF
TGTGCCAGTAGTTTCCTAGGGACAGGGAACAATGAGCAGTTCTTC
>TRBV5-4|15|TRBJ1-1|-|-
CASTAGGTENTEAFF
TGTGCCAGCACCGCTGGGGGGACTGAGAACACTGAAGCTTTCTTT
>TRBV3-1/TRBV3-2|15|TRBJ1-6|-|-
CASSPGPQGYSPLHF
TGTGCCAGCAGCCCCGGACCCCAGGGGTATTCACCCCTCCACTTT
>TRBV2|13|TRBJ2-7|-|-
CASRPRQTYEQYF
TGTGCCAGCCGACCCCGACAGACCTACGAGCAGTACTTC
>TRBV9|15|TRBJ2-7|-|-
CASSVSEGHSYEQYF
TGTGCCAGCAGCGTAAGTGAGGGACACTCCTACGAGCAGTACTTC
>TRBV7-9|16|TRBJ2-1|once|TRBD2
CASSPLGTSVHNEQFF
TGTGCCAGCAGCCCCCTAGGGACTAGCGTCCACAATGAGCAGTTCTTC
>TRBV5-4|14|TRBJ2-1|-|-
CASSLVGQGDEQFF
TGTGCCAGCAGCTTGGTGGGTCAGGGTGATGAGCAGTTCTTC
>TRBV25-1|15|TRBJ1-1|-|-
CASSERQAGDTEAFF
TGTGCCAGCAGTGAACGGCAGGCCGGGGACACTGAAGCTTTCTTT